This T cell receptor (beta chain) comes out of a study of blood T cells in healthy people across ages. This CDR3 contains 16 residues. CDR1 is DFQATT, CDR2 SNEGSKA, per germline (reference sequence). The V segment lost 2 bases and the J segment 1 base; nucleotides outside the gene matches: 6. Through a sample-barcoded 5' primer and a J-beta primer mix, a second PCR was run for 7 to 11 cycles. TCRdb itself ran the 5' RACE reads through MiXCR, one entry per CDR3 protein. The table lists approximately 700,000 distinct CDR3 sequences, 32% of them singletons. The chain is built from TRBV20-1 and TRBJ2-2, with 8 bases that match TRBD2. The sequence was obtained from a woman older than 75 in good health. Material: blood. CDR3 bases: TGCAGTGCTAGACCACCCGGGACTAGGAACACCGGGGAGCTGTTTTTT. This encodes CSARPPGTRNTGELFF.